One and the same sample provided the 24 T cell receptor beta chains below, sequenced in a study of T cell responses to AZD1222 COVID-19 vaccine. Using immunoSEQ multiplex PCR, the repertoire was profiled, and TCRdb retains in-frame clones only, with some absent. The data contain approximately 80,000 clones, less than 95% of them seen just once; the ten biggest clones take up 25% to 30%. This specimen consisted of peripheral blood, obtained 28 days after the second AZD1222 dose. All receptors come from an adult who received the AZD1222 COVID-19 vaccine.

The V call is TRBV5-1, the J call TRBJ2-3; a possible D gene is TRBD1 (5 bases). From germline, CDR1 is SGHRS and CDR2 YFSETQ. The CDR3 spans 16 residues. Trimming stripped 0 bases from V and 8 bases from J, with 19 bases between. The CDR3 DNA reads TGCGCCAGCAGCTTGGCAGGGCCTAACTACTCACCTACGCAGTATTTT. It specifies CASSLAGPNYSPTQYF.

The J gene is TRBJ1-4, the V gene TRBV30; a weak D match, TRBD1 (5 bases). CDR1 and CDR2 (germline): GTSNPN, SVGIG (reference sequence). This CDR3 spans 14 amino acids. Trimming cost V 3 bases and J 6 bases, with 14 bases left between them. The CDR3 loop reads CAWSTTPGDEKLFF. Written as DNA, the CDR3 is TGTGCCTGGAGCACCACCCCGGGGGATGAAAAACTGTTTTTT.

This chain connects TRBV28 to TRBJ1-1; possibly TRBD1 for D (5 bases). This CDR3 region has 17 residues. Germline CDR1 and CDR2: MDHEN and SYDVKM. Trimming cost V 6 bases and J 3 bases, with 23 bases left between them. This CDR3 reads CASSPPWAGGRDTEAFF. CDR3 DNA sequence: TGTGCCAGCAGCCCCCCCTGGGCGGGGGGGAGGGACACTGAAGCTTTCTTT. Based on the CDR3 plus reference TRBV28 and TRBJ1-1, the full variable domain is DVKVTQSSRYLVKRTGEKVFLECVQDMDHENMFWYRQDPGLGLRLIYFSYDVKMKEKGDIPEGYSVSREKKERFSLILESASTNQTSMYLCASSPPWAGGRDTEAFFGQGTRLTVV.

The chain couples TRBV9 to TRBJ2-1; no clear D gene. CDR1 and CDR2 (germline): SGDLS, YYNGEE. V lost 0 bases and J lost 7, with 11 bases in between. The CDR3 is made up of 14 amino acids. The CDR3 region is CASSVGDLKNEQFF. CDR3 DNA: TGTGCCAGCAGCGTAGGGGATCTTAAAAATGAGCAGTTCTTC.

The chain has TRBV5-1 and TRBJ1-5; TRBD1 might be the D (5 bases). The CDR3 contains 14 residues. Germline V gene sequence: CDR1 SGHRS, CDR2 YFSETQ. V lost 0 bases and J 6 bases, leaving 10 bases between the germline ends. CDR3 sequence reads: CASSLDGGSQPQHF. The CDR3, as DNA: TGCGCCAGCAGCTTGGACGGGGGGAGTCAGCCCCAGCATTTT.

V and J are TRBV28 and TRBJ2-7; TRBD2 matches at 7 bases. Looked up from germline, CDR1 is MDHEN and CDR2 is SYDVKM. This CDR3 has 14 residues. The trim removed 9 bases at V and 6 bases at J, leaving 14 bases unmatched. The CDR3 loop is CASTGRDYLGEQYF. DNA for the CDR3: TGTGCCAGTACGGGGAGGGACTACCTCGGCGAGCAGTACTTC. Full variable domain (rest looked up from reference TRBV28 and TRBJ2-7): DVKVTQSSRYLVKRTGEKVFLECVQDMDHENMFWYRQDPGLGLRLIYFSYDVKMKEKGDIPEGYSVSREKKERFSLILESASTNQTSMYLCASTGRDYLGEQYFGPGTRLTVT.

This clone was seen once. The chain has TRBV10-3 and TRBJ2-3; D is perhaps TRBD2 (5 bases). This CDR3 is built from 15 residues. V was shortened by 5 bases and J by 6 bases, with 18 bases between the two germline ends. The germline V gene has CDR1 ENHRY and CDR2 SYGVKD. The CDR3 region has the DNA TGTGCCATCAGTACGACGGTACTAGGACCGGATACGCAGTATTTT. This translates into CAISTTVLGPDTQYF.

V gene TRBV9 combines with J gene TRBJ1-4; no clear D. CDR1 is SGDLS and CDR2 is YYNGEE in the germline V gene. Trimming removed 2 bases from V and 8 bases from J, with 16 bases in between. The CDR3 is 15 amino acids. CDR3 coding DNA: TGTGCCAGCAGCGTCTCCGGGTCTCAAGGGGAAAAACTGTTTTTT. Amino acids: CASSVSGSQGEKLFF.

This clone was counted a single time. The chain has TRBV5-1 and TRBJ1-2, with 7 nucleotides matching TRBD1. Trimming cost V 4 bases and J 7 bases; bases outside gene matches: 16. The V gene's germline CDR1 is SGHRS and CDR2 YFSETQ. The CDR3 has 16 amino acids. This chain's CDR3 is CASSPREGALGGGYTF. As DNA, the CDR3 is TGCGCCAGCAGCCCTCGCGAGGGGGCGCTTGGGGGTGGCTACACCTTC. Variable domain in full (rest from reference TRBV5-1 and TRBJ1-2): KAGVTQTPRYLIKTRGQQVTLSCSPISGHRSVSWYQQTPGQGLQFLFEYFSETQRNKGNFPGRFSGRQFSNSRSEMNVSTLELGDSALYLCASSPREGALGGGYTFGSGTRLTVV.

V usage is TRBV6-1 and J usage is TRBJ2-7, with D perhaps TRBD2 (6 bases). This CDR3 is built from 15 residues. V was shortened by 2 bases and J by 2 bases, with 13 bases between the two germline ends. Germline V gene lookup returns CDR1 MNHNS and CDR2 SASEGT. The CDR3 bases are TGTGCCAGCAGTGAAAGTGTTAGCGGTACCTACGAGCAGTACTTC. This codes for CASSESVSGTYEQYF.

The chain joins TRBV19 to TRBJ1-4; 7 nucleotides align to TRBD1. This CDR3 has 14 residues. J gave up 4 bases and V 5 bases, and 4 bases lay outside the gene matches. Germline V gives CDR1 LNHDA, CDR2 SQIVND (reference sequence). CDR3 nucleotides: TGTGCCAGTAGTGTGACAGGGCTTAATGAAAAACTGTTTTTT. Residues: CASSVTGLNEKLFF.

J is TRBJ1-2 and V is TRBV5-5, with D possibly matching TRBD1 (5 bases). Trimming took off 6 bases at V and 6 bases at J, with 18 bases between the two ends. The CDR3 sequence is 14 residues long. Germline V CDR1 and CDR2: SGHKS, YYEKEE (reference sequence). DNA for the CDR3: TGTGCCAGCACCCAGTGGCAGGGTTCGGATGGCTACACCTTC. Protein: CASTQWQGSDGYTF.

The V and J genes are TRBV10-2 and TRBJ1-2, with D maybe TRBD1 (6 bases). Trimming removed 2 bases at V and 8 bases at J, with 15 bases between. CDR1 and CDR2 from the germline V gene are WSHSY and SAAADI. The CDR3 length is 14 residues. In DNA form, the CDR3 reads TGCGCCAGCAGTGAGCCCGGACAGTGGGGCGGCTACACCTTC. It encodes CASSEPGQWGGYTF.

The CDR3 loop reads CASSPRAQGYEQYF. In DNA form, the CDR3 reads TGTGCCAGCAGCCCCCGAGCTCAGGGCTACGAGCAGTACTTC. The chain carries TRBV27 and TRBJ2-7, with a weak D call TRBD1 (5 bases). There are 14 residues in the CDR3. Germline loops: CDR1 MNHEY, CDR2 SMNVEV (reference sequence). Trimming cost V 6 bases and J 3 bases, with 15 bases left between them.

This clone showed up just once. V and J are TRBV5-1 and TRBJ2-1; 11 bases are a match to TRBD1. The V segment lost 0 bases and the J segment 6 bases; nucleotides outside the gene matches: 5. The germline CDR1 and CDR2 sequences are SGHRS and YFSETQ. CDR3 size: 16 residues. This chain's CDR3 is CASSLEPGQGGNEQFF. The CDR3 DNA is TGCGCCAGCAGCTTGGAGCCGGGACAGGGGGGCAATGAGCAGTTCTTC.

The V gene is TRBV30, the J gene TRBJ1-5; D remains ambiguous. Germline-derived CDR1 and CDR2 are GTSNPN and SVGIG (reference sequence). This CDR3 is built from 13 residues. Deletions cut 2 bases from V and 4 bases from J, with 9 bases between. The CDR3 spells CAWSLRENQPQHF. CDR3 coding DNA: TGTGCCTGGAGTTTAAGGGAGAATCAGCCCCAGCATTTT.

The CDR3 sequence: CASSLGAGVSYEQYF. In nucleotides, the CDR3 is TGTGCCAGCAGCTTGGGCGCGGGGGTTTCCTACGAGCAGTACTTC. The genes are TRBV5-6 and TRBJ2-7; the match to TRBD2 covers 7 bases. Per the germline V gene, CDR1 is SGHDT and CDR2 is YYEEEE. Trimming removed 0 bases from V and 1 base from J; junction bases left unmatched: 4. This CDR3 spans 15 amino acids.

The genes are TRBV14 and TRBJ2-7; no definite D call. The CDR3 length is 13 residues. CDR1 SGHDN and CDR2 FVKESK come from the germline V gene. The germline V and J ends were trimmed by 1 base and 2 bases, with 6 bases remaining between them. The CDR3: CASSQGVAYEQYF. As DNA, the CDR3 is TGTGCCAGCAGCCAAGGGGTGGCCTACGAGCAGTACTTC. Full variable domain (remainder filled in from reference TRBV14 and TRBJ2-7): EAGVTQFPSHSVIEKGQTVTLRCDPISGHDNLYWYRRVMGKEIKFLLHFVKESKQDESGMPNNRFLAERTGGTYSTLKVQPAELEDSGVYFCASSQGVAYEQYFGPGTRLTVT.

CDR3 in amino acids: CASSLATRPQYF. DNA of the CDR3: TGTGCCAGCAGCTTAGCGACGAGGCCCCAGTACTTC. The V call is TRBV7-2, the J call TRBJ2-5, with D uncertain. Trimming took 0 bases from V and 9 from J, leaving 8 bases between them. The CDR3 runs 12 residues. Germline CDR1 SGHTA, CDR2 FQGNSA.

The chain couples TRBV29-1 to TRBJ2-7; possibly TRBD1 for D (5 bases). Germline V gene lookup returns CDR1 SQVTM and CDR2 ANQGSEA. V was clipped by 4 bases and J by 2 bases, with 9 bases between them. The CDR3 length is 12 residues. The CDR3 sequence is CSVVVRAYEQYF. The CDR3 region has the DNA TGCAGCGTTGTTGTCAGGGCCTACGAGCAGTACTTC.

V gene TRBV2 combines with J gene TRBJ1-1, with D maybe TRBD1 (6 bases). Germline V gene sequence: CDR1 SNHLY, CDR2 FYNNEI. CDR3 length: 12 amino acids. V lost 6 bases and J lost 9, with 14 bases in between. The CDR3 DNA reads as TGTGCCAGCAGCCCAGGACAGTGGCAAGCTTTCTTT. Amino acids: CASSPGQWQAFF.

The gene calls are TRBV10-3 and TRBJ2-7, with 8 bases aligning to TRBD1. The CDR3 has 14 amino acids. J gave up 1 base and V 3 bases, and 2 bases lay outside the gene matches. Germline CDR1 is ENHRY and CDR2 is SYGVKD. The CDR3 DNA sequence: TGTGCCATCAGTGATACAGGGGGATCCTACGAGCAGTACTTC. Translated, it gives CAISDTGGSYEQYF.

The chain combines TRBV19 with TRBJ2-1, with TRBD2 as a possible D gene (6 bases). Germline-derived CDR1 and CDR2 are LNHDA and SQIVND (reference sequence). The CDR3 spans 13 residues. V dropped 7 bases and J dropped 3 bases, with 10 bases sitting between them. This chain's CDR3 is CASNGGNYNEQFF. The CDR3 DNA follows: TGTGCCAGTAATGGGGGGAACTACAATGAGCAGTTCTTC.

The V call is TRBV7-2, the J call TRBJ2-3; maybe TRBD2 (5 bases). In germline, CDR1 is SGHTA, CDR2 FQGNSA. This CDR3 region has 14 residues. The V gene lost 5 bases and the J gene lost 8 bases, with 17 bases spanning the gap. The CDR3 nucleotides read TGTGCCAGCAGCCAGTCGACCCGTCGGGGTACGCAGTATTTT. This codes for CASSQSTRRGTQYF. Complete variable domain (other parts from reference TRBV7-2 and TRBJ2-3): GAGVSQSPSNKVTEKGKDVELRCDPISGHTALYWYRQSLGQGLEFLIYFQGNSAPDKSGLPSDRFSAERTGGSVSTLTIQRTQQEDSAVYLCASSQSTRRGTQYFGPGTRLTVL.